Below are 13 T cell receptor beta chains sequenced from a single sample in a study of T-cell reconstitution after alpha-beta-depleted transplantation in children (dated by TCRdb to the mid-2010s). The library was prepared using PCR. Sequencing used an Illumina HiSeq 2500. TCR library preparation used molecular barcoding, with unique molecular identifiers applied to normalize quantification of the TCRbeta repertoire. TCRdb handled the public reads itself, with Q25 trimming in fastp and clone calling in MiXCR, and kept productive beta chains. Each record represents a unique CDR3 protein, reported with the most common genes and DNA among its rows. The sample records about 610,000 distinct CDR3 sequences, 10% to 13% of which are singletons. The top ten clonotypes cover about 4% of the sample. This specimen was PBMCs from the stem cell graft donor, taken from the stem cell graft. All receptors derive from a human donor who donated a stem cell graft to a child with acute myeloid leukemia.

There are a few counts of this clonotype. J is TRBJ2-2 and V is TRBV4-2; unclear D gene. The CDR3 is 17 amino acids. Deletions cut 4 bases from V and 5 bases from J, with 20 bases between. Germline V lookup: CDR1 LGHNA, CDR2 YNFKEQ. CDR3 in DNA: TGTGCCAGCAGCCCGTCCCTGGACGTCATGGGGACCGGGGAGCTGTTTTTT. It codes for CASSPSLDVMGTGELFF.

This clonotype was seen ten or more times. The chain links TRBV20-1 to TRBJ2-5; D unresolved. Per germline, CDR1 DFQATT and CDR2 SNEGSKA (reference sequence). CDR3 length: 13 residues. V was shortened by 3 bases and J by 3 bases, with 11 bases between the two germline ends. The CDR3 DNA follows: TGCAGTGCTAGTCACGGGCCAGAAGAGACCCAGTACTTC. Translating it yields CSASHGPEETQYF.

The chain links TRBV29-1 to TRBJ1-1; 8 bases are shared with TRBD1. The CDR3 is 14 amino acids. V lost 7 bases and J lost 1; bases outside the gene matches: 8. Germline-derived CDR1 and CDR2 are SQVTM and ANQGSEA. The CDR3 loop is CSAESDRENTEAFF. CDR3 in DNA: TGCAGCGCCGAATCGGACAGGGAGAACACTGAAGCTTTCTTT.

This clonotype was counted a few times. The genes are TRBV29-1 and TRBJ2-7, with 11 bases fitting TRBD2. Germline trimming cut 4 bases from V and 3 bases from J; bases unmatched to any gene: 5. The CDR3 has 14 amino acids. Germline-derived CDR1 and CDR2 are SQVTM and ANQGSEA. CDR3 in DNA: TGCAGCGTTGCCGGGACTAGCGGCCACTACGAGCAGTACTTC. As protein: CSVAGTSGHYEQYF.

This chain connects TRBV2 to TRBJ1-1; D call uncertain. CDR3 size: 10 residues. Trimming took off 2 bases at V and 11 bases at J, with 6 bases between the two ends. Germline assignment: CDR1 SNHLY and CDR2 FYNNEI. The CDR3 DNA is TGTGCCAGCAGTGAATCTGCTGCTTTCTTT. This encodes CASSESAAFF.

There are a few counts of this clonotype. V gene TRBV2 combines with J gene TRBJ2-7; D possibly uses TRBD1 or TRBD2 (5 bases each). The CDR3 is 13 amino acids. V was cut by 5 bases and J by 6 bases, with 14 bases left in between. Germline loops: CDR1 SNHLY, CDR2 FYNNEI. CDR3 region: CASSLSEGSEQYF. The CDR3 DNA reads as TGTGCCAGCAGTCTCTCCGAGGGGTCCGAGCAGTACTTC.

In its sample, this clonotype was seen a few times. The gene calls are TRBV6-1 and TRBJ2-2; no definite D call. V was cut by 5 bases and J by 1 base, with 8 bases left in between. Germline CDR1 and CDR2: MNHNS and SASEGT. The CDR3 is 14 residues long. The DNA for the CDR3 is TGTGCCAGCAGTCCTTTACAGAACACCGGGGAGCTGTTTTTT. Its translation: CASSPLQNTGELFF.

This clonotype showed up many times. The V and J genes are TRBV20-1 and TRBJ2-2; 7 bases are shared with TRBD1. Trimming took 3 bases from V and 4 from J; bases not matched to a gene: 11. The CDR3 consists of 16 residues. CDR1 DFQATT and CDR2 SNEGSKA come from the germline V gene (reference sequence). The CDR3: CSASPPGTAFTGELFF. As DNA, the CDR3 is TGCAGTGCTAGCCCCCCCGGGACAGCATTCACCGGGGAGCTGTTTTTT.

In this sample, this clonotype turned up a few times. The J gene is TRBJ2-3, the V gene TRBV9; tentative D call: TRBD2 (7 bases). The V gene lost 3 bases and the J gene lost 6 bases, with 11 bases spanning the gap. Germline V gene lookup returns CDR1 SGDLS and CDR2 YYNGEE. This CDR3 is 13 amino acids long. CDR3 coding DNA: TGTGCCAGCAGCGAGGGGGGGGAGGATACGCAGTATTTT. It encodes CASSEGGEDTQYF.

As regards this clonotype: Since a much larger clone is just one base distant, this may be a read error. CDR3 region: CASSSSGRDNEQFF. CDR3 DNA: TGTGCCAGCAGCTCTAGCGGGAGAGACAATGAGCAGTTCTTC. The rearrangement joins TRBV7-3 to TRBJ2-1; TRBD2 aligns across 10 bases. The V and J ends lost 4 bases and 5 bases, in that order; junction bases with no gene match: 2. Germline CDR1 reads SGHTA; CDR2 reads FQGTGA. This CDR3 is 14 amino acids long. Full variable domain (outside the CDR3, taken from reference TRBV7-3 and TRBJ2-1): GAGVSQTPSNKVTEKGKYVELRCDPISGHTALYWYRQSLGQGPEFLIYFQGTGAADDSGLPNDRFFAVRPEGSVSTLKIQRTERGDSAVYLCASSSSGRDNEQFFGPGTRLTVL.

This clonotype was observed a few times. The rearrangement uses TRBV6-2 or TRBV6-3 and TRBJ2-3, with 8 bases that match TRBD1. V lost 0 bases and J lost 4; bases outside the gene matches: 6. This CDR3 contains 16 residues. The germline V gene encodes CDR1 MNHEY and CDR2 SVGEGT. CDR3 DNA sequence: TGTGCCAGCAGTTACTCAGGCAGGGGGCGCGCAGATACGCAGTATTTT. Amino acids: CASSYSGRGRADTQYF.

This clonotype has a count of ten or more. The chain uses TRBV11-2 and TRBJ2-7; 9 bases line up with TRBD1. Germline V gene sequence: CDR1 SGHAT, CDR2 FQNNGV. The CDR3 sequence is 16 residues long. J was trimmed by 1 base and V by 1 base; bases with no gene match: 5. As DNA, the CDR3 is TGTGCCAGCAGCTTAGTTTCGGGACAGGGTTCCTACGAGCAGTACTTC. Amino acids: CASSLVSGQGSYEQYF.

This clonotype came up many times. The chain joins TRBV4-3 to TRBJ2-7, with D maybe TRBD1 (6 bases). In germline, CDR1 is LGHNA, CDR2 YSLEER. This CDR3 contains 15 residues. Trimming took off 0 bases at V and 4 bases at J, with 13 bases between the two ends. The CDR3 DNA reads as TGCGCCAGCAGCCAAGAAGCCAGGGGATCTTACGAGCAGTACTTC. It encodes CASSQEARGSYEQYF.